What follows is one T cell receptor beta chain and its context. Its specificity is not known. This entry comes from a study of T cells in narcolepsy. CDR1 is SGHVS and CDR2 is FQNEAQ in the germline V gene. The V and J ends lost 4 bases and 1 base respectively, with 13 bases between them. The CDR3 covers 15 residues. The assay was immunoSEQ multiplex PCR, and TCRdb's table has in-frame clones only and misses some. The profile shows more than 25,000 clones, around 74% of them singletons. Findings and limits, study-wide: Healthy controls reportedly lacked the autoreactive clonotypes serially found in patients' blood.

The sequenced sample consisted of memory (CD45RA-) CD4+ T cells from blood. This receptor was identified in a human donor in good health. The rearrangement uses TRBV7-8 and TRBJ1-1; unclear D gene. CDR3: CASSSAPNRNTEAFF. Here the CDR3 DNA reads TGTGCCAGCAGCTCAGCCCCTAACAGGAACACTGAAGCTTTCTTT.